This T cell receptor beta chain was sequenced during a study of tumor-infiltrating lymphocytes in primary liver carcinoma listed by TCRdb under 2017. Describing the broader study: Of the five patients, three men and two women aged 30 to 69 years, four had hepatocellular carcinoma and one had combined HCC and intrahepatic cholangiocarcinoma. Each sample produced about 3.5 to 7.13 million productive TCRbeta reads, and read depth showed no significant difference between tissue types. The study combined TCRbeta repertoire sequencing, expression microarrays and whole-exome sequencing across five regions of each liver tumor, with adjacent normal tissue and blood. TCRbeta repertoire sequencing covered 35 specimens from 5 patients: some 25 tumor regions, 5 adjacent noncancerous liver tissues and 5 peripheral blood samples. The five patients had tumors staged T1-T3 N0M0, with maximum diameters ranging from roughly 4.2 to 11 cm. Technical replicate repertoires showed high reproducibility, with mean shared-clone rates about 0.86 and correlation coefficients above 0.95. Summary of the overall study and its limitations: The study included only a few patients, and the authors note findings should be validated in a larger study. Since the samples were bulk and unsorted, there was no way to compare CD4+ and CD8+ T cell repertoires. The top 250 clones accounted for a significantly greater share of the repertoire in tumors than in blood (p = 0.039). Only the TCR beta chain was sequenced, so true repertoire diversity is likely underestimated because unpaired alpha chains were not captured. Pairs of tumor regions showed greater repertoire overlap (mean 36%) than tumor-adjacent pairs (about 17%) or tumor-blood pairs (approximately 15%), which is consistent with antigen-driven expansion.

TCRbeta-specific cDNA was reverse-transcribed from 500 ng total RNA using a constant-region primer and ProtoScript II reverse transcriptase. The TCRbeta libraries were prepared through three rounds of nested multiplex PCR following a slightly modified ARM-PCR procedure. Each of the first two PCR rounds ran for 9 to 11 cycles using multiplex TRBV1-TRBV30 forward primers together with a Cbeta reverse primer. A final 25-cycle PCR with Deep VentR polymerase added sample barcodes and Illumina adapters. Before sequencing, amplicons of 200-500 bp were purified from gel using a QIAquick gel extraction kit. The TCRbeta amplicons were sequenced with 250-bp paired-end reads on an Illumina HiSeq 2500. The paper's data handling went like this. Trimmomatic v0.33 was used to quality-trim the reads, and FLASH v1.2.11 was used to merge paired reads so that full CDR3 sequences could be recovered. V, D and J germline segments were assigned to the rearranged TCRbeta sequences using MiGEC v1.2.1b. VDJtools v1.0.0 computed clonotype statistics and Shannon-Wiener diversity indices. Except for diversity analysis, only each sample's 250 most abundant clonotypes were used in subsequent analyses to reduce sampling bias. TCRdb itself trimmed the public reads at Q25 with fastp, ran MiXCR and retained productive beta chains. Rows with a matching CDR3 protein are joined into one entry that keeps the most common DNA and genes. It is TCRdb's table, rather than the study itself, that gives the V and J calls and clone size. The sample table records 95,000 to 150,000 distinct CDR3 sequences; about two thirds of these occur just once. The ten biggest clones cover 8.1% of the sample.

The CDR3 goes from the cysteine to the phenylalanine over 12 residues. The DNA shown is the 36-base CDR3, in frame from base 1. The germline V gene supplies CDR1 SGHAT and CDR2 FQNNGV. Without any cell sorting, total RNA and DNA were co-extracted from about 20-30 mg of bulk tissue using the AllPrep DNA/RNA mini kit. Surgical resection was performed in China between 2015 and early 2016 on about five patients with histopathologically diagnosed primary liver carcinoma. At the time of sampling, the patients were treatment-naive and had chronic HBV infection. Fresh tumor and adjacent tissue pieces were bisected; one half was stored in RNAlater at -80°C, the other sent for histology. Comment on this clonotype: No cognate antigen has been identified for it. One junction end disagrees with the germline gene, perhaps due to a read error.

The sequencing sample was made of tumor-adjacent normal liver tissue. The clonotype comes from a woman aged 60-75 years with primary liver carcinoma and hepatitis B virus infection. The sequence is built from TRBV11-2 and TRBJ2-3; the D gene could be either TRBD1 or TRBD2, each agreeing at 5 bases. At the DNA level, the sequence is TGTGTCAGCAACTCCCCGGGGACTACGCAGTATTTT. This is translated as CVSNSPGTTQYF.